The 30 T cell receptor beta chains below all came from one sample that was sequenced in a study of blood T cells in healthy people across ages. A second about 6 to 12 cycle PCR used barcoded and J-beta primers. From the 5' RACE reads, TCRdb called clonotypes with MiXCR, one entry per CDR3 protein. The table has 950,000 to 1,200,000 distinct CDR3 sequences, around two fifths seen once. Sequencing was done on a sample of blood. These receptors were collected from a man aged 18 to 29 in good health.

The sample holds a few counts of this clonotype. The J gene is TRBJ2-1, the V gene TRBV20-1; 9 bases are a match to TRBD1. CDR1 DFQATT and CDR2 SNEGSKA come from the germline V gene (reference sequence). The CDR3 is made up of 16 amino acids. The V and J ends lost 5 bases and 7 bases, in that order; junction bases with no gene match: 15. Here the CDR3 DNA reads TGCAGTGCTCGATCTGGTAGGACAGGGGAGTGGAATGAGCAGTTCTTC. Residues: CSARSGRTGEWNEQFF.

The chain recombines TRBV4-1 with TRBJ2-1; D ambiguous. CDR3 length: 13 residues. CDR1 and CDR2 (germline): MGHRA, YSYEKL. Trimming left V 4 bases short and J 5 bases short, with 9 bases between. Written as DNA, the CDR3 is TGCGCCAGCAGCCCCATTTCTAACAATGAGCAGTTCTTC. Encoded protein: CASSPISNNEQFF.

This rearrangement joins TRBV6-1 to TRBJ2-2, with 8 positions matching TRBD2. The length of the CDR3 is 14 residues. Trimming at V came to 8 bases and at J to 0 bases, leaving 2 bases not matched to a gene. The germline CDR1 and CDR2 sequences are MNHNS and SASEGT. The CDR3 DNA is TGTGCCAGCCCGGGGGGGACGAACACCGGGGAGCTGTTTTTT. Translation: CASPGGTNTGELFF.

In this sample, this clonotype turned up a few times. This chain joins TRBV12-3 or TRBV12-4 and TRBJ2-7; D possibly matches TRBD1 or TRBD2 (5 bases each). The CDR3 sequence is 14 residues long. V was trimmed by 7 bases and J by 2 bases, leaving 15 bases between them. The CDR3: CASNSGTGTYEQYF. The CDR3 DNA reads as TGTGCCAGCAATTCCGGGACGGGGACCTACGAGCAGTACTTC.

The genes are TRBV28 and TRBJ2-3; 7 bases are a match to TRBD1. The CDR3 extends over 21 amino acids. V trimming: 7 bases; J trimming: 2 bases; junction bases outside the gene matches: 27. The germline V gene encodes CDR1 MDHEN and CDR2 SYDVKM. The CDR3 sequence: CASIPDPLGGRAQKVTDTQYF. CDR3 nucleotide sequence: TGTGCCAGCATCCCGGACCCGCTAGGGGGCCGGGCCCAAAAAGTCACAGATACGCAGTATTTT.

V is TRBV29-1 and J is TRBJ2-2; tentative D call: TRBD1 (5 bases). The V gene's germline CDR1 is SQVTM and CDR2 ANQGSEA. The ends were cut back, 1 base at V and 5 bases at J, with 17 bases in the middle. The CDR3 runs to 16 residues. The CDR3 is CSVEVRGRSETGELFF. The CDR3 DNA reads TGCAGCGTTGAAGTAAGGGGAAGGAGTGAGACCGGGGAGCTGTTTTTT.

This clonotype was found a few times. The rearrangement joins TRBV4-1 to TRBJ1-5; weak D call: TRBD1 (5 bases). V lost 1 base to trimming and J lost 5 bases, with 9 bases between them. Germline-derived CDR1 and CDR2 are MGHRA and YSYEKL. The CDR3 length is 14 residues. The CDR3 sequence: CASSQVGGHQPQHF. The CDR3 DNA sequence: TGCGCCAGCAGCCAAGTGGGGGGTCATCAGCCCCAGCATTTT.

The chain recombines TRBV27 with TRBJ2-3; 9 bases line up with TRBD1. The CDR3 is 15 amino acids. Germline CDR1 reads MNHEY; CDR2 reads SMNVEV (reference sequence). With 5 bases clipped from V and 3 bases from J, the junction kept 6 bases outside the gene matches. The CDR3 DNA follows: TGTGCCAGCAGTCCGGACAGGGGAGCTACAGATACGCAGTATTTT. Amino acids: CASSPDRGATDTQYF.

The CDR3 DNA reads TGCGCCAGCAGCCAAGAAGTATCGCGAAATCAGCCCCAGCATTTT. This sequence encodes CASSQEVSRNQPQHF. V usage is TRBV4-1 and J usage is TRBJ1-5, with unresolved D. V was shortened by 0 bases and J by 4 bases, with 10 bases between the two germline ends. The CDR3 contains 15 residues. Germline V gene sequence: CDR1 MGHRA, CDR2 YSYEKL.

This clonotype was seen only a few times. With a much larger clone just one base away, this may be a read error. This chain uses TRBV7-9 with TRBJ1-2, with 7 nucleotides matching TRBD1. The CDR3 is 14 residues long. Per the germline V gene, CDR1 is SEHNR and CDR2 is FQNEAQ (reference sequence). The V and J ends lost 1 base and 7 bases, in that order; junction bases with no gene match: 6. The chain's CDR3 is CASSLGAPGGGYTF. CDR3 sequence (DNA): TGTGCCAGCAGCTTAGGGGCACCAGGGGGTGGCTACACCTTC.

This clonotype was seen a few times. V is TRBV7-3 and J is TRBJ2-1; D is perhaps TRBD1 (6 bases). CDR1 and CDR2 from the germline V gene are SGHTA and FQGTGA. The CDR3 length is 17 residues. V shed 0 bases and J shed 4 bases, with 16 bases lying between them. In DNA form, the CDR3 reads TGTGCCAGCAGCTTAACGGTGGGGGCCCTGACTTACAATGAGCAGTTCTTC. It is translated as CASSLTVGALTYNEQFF.

V gene TRBV4-1 combines with J gene TRBJ1-2; possible D gene TRBD1, 6 bases. The ends were cut back, 0 bases at V and 2 bases at J, with 13 bases in the middle. Germline values: CDR1 MGHRA, CDR2 YSYEKL. There are 16 residues in the CDR3. The CDR3 loop reads CASSQDFRQGNYGYTF. DNA for the CDR3: TGCGCCAGCAGCCAAGATTTCCGGCAGGGGAACTATGGCTACACCTTC.

This clonotype was observed many times. The V gene is TRBV5-4, the J gene TRBJ2-3; 8 bases align to TRBD2. V shed 4 bases, J shed 0 bases, and the junction held 7 bases outside the gene matches. Germline CDR1 reads SGHNT; CDR2 reads YYREEE (reference sequence). The CDR3 is 16 amino acids. As DNA, the CDR3 is TGTGCCAGCAGCCTACGACTAGCGCGTAGCACAGATACGCAGTATTTT. This translates into CASSLRLARSTDTQYF.

V and J are TRBV28 and TRBJ2-3; no firm D call. The V and J ends lost 4 bases and 1 base respectively, with 12 bases between them. The CDR3 length is 15 residues. CDR1 is MDHEN, CDR2 SYDVKM, per germline. CDR3: CASSSPQRRTDTQYF. The CDR3 region has the DNA TGTGCCAGCAGTTCCCCACAGCGCCGCACAGATACGCAGTATTTT. Full variable domain (rest looked up from reference TRBV28 and TRBJ2-3): DVKVTQSSRYLVKRTGEKVFLECVQDMDHENMFWYRQDPGLGLRLIYFSYDVKMKEKGDIPEGYSVSREKKERFSLILESASTNQTSMYLCASSSPQRRTDTQYFGPGTRLTVL.

The chain joins TRBV30 to TRBJ2-4; D gene uncertain. Germline V lookup: CDR1 GTSNPN, CDR2 SVGIG (reference sequence). This CDR3 comprises 14 residues. V was clipped by 0 bases and J by 4 bases, with 10 bases between them. The CDR3 loop is CAWSVGQQKNIQYF. In DNA form, the CDR3 reads TGTGCCTGGAGTGTAGGGCAGCAAAAAAACATTCAGTACTTC. The complete variable domain, with remaining parts taken from reference TRBV30 and TRBJ2-4, reads SQTIHQWPATLVQPVGSPLSLECTVEGTSNPNLYWYRQAAGRGLQLLFYSVGIGQISSEVPQNLSASRPQDRQFILSSKKLLLSDSGFYLCAWSVGQQKNIQYFGAGTRLSVL.

This clonotype was seen a few times. This sequence joins TRBV12-3 or TRBV12-4 and TRBJ1-4, with 9 bases matching TRBD1. The CDR3 runs 15 residues. Losses at the gene ends were 6 bases for V and 7 bases for J; bases not matched to a gene: 9. In DNA form, the CDR3 reads TGTGCCAGCAGGAGTATAGGGACAGGGACTGAAAAACTGTTTTTT. Translating it yields CASRSIGTGTEKLFF.

This clonotype was picked up a small number of times. The J gene is TRBJ1-1, the V gene TRBV6-2 or TRBV6-3; D unresolved. The length of the CDR3 is 16 residues. Deletions cut 2 bases from V and 2 bases from J, with 15 bases between. Germline V gives CDR1 MNHEY, CDR2 SVGEGT. Written as DNA, the CDR3 is TGTGCCAGCAGTTACGAGGGAACGAAGCTTAACACTGAAGCTTTCTTT. The encoded protein is CASSYEGTKLNTEAFF.

This clonotype was counted only a few times. The chain couples TRBV10-3 to TRBJ2-3; no clear D. The V gene's germline CDR1 is ENHRY and CDR2 SYGVKD. The CDR3 extends over 13 amino acids. V lost 6 bases and J lost 2, with 9 bases in between. The CDR3 spells CAISDGDTDTQYF. The CDR3 DNA sequence: TGTGCCATCAGCGATGGGGACACAGATACGCAGTATTTT.

The sample holds a few counts of this clonotype. CDR3 residues: CASRQQGLNTEAFF. The CDR3 DNA reads TGTGCCAGCAGACAGCAGGGACTGAACACTGAAGCTTTCTTT. The chain links TRBV12-3 or TRBV12-4 to TRBJ1-1; possibly TRBD1 for D (5 bases). The CDR3 spans 14 residues. Trimming left V 6 bases short and J 0 bases short, with 11 bases between.

The V call is TRBV27, the J call TRBJ1-1; D is possibly TRBD1 (6 bases). The CDR3 spans 15 residues. CDR1 and CDR2 from the germline V gene are MNHEY and SMNVEV (reference sequence). V lost 8 bases, J lost 3 bases, and 19 bases lay in between. The DNA for the CDR3 is TGTGCCAGCCTTCCGCGGGGGCGGAGGGACACTGAAGCTTTCTTT. Protein: CASLPRGRRDTEAFF.

This sequence joins TRBV20-1 and TRBJ2-5, with D perhaps matching TRBD1 (6 bases). CDR3 length: 15 residues. Trimming shortened V by 0 bases and J by 4 bases, and 15 bases separated the two germline ends. Looked up from germline, CDR1 is DFQATT and CDR2 is SNEGSKA (reference sequence). CDR3 sequence (DNA): TGCAGTGCTAGAGACCCACGGGACATAGCAGAGACCCAGTACTTC. As protein: CSARDPRDIAETQYF.

This clonotype appeared a few times. The V call is TRBV27, the J call TRBJ2-1; D uncertain. Germline V gene lookup returns CDR1 MNHEY and CDR2 SMNVEV (reference sequence). This CDR3 has 14 residues. V shed 4 bases and J shed 4 bases, with 11 bases lying between them. CDR3 sequence: CASSSRDGYNEQFF. In DNA, the CDR3 is TGTGCCAGCAGTTCCCGCGACGGATACAATGAGCAGTTCTTC.

This clonotype was counted only a few times. The chain is built from TRBV28 and TRBJ2-7; D assignment may be TRBD1 or TRBD2 (5 bases each). CDR3 length equals 14 residues. Germline assignment: CDR1 MDHEN and CDR2 SYDVKM. With 3 bases removed from V and 2 bases from J, the gap between germline ends came to 11 bases. CDR3 protein: CASSFGGEAYEQYF. CDR3 in DNA: TGTGCCAGCAGTTTTGGGGGAGAAGCCTACGAGCAGTACTTC.

This clonotype was seen more than once but under ten times. The CDR3 sequence is CASKPTSTDTQYF. CDR3 sequence (DNA): TGTGCCAGCAAGCCGACTAGCACAGATACGCAGTATTTT. The rearrangement links TRBV6-1 to TRBJ2-3, with D hard to call. Looked up from germline, CDR1 is MNHNS and CDR2 is SASEGT. The CDR3 covers 13 residues. The V gene lost 7 bases and the J gene lost 0 bases, with 8 bases spanning the gap.

Only one count was recorded for this clonotype. This chain uses TRBV4-1 with TRBJ1-4; D is perhaps TRBD1 (5 bases). V lost 0 bases and J 3 bases, leaving 8 bases between the germline ends. Germline CDR1 is MGHRA and CDR2 is YSYEKL. The CDR3 is 15 amino acids. The CDR3 loop reads CASSQEGRPNEKLFF. The CDR3 DNA sequence: TGCGCCAGCAGCCAAGAGGGACGCCCTAATGAAAAACTGTTTTTT.

This clonotype was recorded a few times. The chain has TRBV7-3 and TRBJ2-1; weak D call: TRBD2 (6 bases). The germline CDR1 and CDR2 sequences are SGHTA and FQGTGA. CDR3 length equals 14 residues. Deletions cut 4 bases from V and 5 bases from J, with 12 bases between. The CDR3 sequence: CASSSGDSNNEQFF. Written as DNA, the CDR3 is TGTGCCAGCAGCTCGGGAGACAGCAACAATGAGCAGTTCTTC.

In DNA, the CDR3 is TGTGCCAGCAGTCCCGGGACAGGGGTAGATAGTCAGCCCCAGCATTTT. It codes for CASSPGTGVDSQPQHF. The chain is built from TRBV12-3 or TRBV12-4 and TRBJ1-5; TRBD1 matches at 10 bases. This CDR3 is built from 16 residues. After removal of 5 bases from V and 6 bases from J, the junction contained 10 bases not matched to a gene.

This chain connects TRBV5-1 to TRBJ2-7; D may be TRBD2 (5 bases). This CDR3 region has 13 residues. V was pared by 4 bases and J by 3 bases, with 11 bases between. Germline CDR1 is SGHRS and CDR2 is YFSETQ. The CDR3 region is CASSRGGGYEQYF. CDR3 DNA sequence: TGCGCCAGCAGCCGAGGCGGAGGCTACGAGCAGTACTTC.

The table lists this clonotype with a few counts. The chain joins TRBV6-6 to TRBJ2-2; D gene unclear. Germline V gives CDR1 MNHNY, CDR2 SVGAGI (reference sequence). V gave up 4 bases and J gave up 7 bases, with 7 bases separating them. The CDR3 loop spans 12 amino acids. In DNA form, the CDR3 reads TGTGCCAGCAGTTTCCGTGGCGGGGAGCTGTTTTTT. Translation gives CASSFRGGELFF.

The chain uses TRBV20-1 and TRBJ2-5; TRBD1 matches at 8 bases. CDR1 is DFQATT, CDR2 SNEGSKA, per germline (reference sequence). The CDR3 length is 13 residues. Unmatched junction bases numbered 4, after V lost 4 bases and J lost 3 bases. CDR3 residues: CSATRTGKETQYF. CDR3 coding DNA: TGCAGTGCTACCCGGACAGGGAAAGAGACCCAGTACTTC.